This T cell receptor (beta chain) was found in a study of blood T cells in healthy people across ages. Findings and limits, study-wide: Estimates of diversity drawn from one million T cells were considered underestimates.

This clonotype was detected a few times. The antigen remains unidentified. A second PCR of 7 to 11 cycles used a sample-barcoded 5' primer and a J-beta primer mix. MiXCR, applied by TCRdb to the 5' RACE reads, yields one record per CDR3 protein. The data contain 800,000 or so distinct CDR3 sequences, 35% to 50% of them singletons. The germline V and J ends were trimmed by 3 bases and 12 bases, with 15 bases remaining between them. This CDR3 region has 12 residues. This receptor was obtained from a man at least 80 years old in good health. Sequencing was done on a sample of blood. This chain connects TRBV12-3 or TRBV12-4 to TRBJ2-7; a weak D match, TRBD2 (6 bases). In DNA form, the CDR3 reads TGTGCCAGCAGTTTGGGCGGGATGAAGGCGTACTTC. Translation gives CASSLGGMKAYF.